This passage covers 23 T cell receptor beta chains from one sample sequenced in a study of blood T cell repertoires in COVID-19. The assay was immunoSEQ multiplex PCR, and TCRdb's table has in-frame clones only and misses some. This sample yields approximately 310,000 clones, of which around nine tenths are seen a single time; 1% belongs to the top ten. Sample: peripheral blood. The origin of the receptors is a man in his fifties or sixties with active or convalescent COVID-19.

J is TRBJ1-2 and V is TRBV28, with a tentative D call TRBD1 (6 bases). With 2 bases removed from V and 4 bases from J, the gap between germline ends came to 20 bases. The CDR3 is 17 amino acids. Germline V gene sequence: CDR1 MDHEN, CDR2 SYDVKM. In DNA form, the CDR3 reads TGTGCCAGCAGTTTACCTCCGGGGGCTGGGACTAGCTATGGCTACACCTTC. This gives the protein CASSLPPGAGTSYGYTF.

J is TRBJ2-5 and V is TRBV30, with a tentative D call TRBD1 (6 bases). The CDR3 is 13 residues long. The V gene's germline CDR1 is GTSNPN and CDR2 SVGIG (reference sequence). Trimming left V 3 bases short and J 3 bases short, with 11 bases between. The CDR3 nucleotides are TGTGCCTGGAGCACAGGGAACAAAGAGACCCAGTACTTC. Translating gives CAWSTGNKETQYF.

The V call is TRBV5-4, the J call TRBJ2-1, with 8 bases matching TRBD2. The CDR3 is made up of 16 amino acids. With V trimmed by 4 bases and J by 5 bases, 11 bases remained unmatched. Per the germline V gene, CDR1 is SGHNT and CDR2 is YYREEE (reference sequence). The chain's CDR3 is CASSPYRGGTNNEQFF. CDR3 DNA sequence: TGTGCCAGCAGCCCCTACCGGGGGGGGACAAACAATGAGCAGTTCTTC.

This chain connects TRBV18 to TRBJ1-1; possibly TRBD1 for D (5 bases). V lost 3 bases and J lost 5, with 16 bases in between. CDR3 length: 15 amino acids. CDR1 and CDR2 from the germline V gene are KGHSH and LQKENI. CDR3 residues: CASSPGTPPRTEAFF. The CDR3 DNA follows: TGTGCCAGCTCACCCGGGACTCCCCCTCGTACTGAAGCTTTCTTT. Combining the CDR3 with reference TRBV18 and TRBJ1-1 gives the whole variable domain NAGVMQNPRHLVRRRGQEARLRCSPMKGHSHVYWYRQLPEEGLKFMVYLQKENIIDESGMPKERFSAEFPKEGPSILRIQQVVRGDSAAYFCASSPGTPPRTEAFFGQGTRLTVV.

Notes on this clone: At one end the junction does not follow the germline gene, possibly because of a read error. At the DNA level, this CDR3 is encoded by other sequences in the same sample as well. The chain links TRBV18 to TRBJ1-5; the D gene is possibly TRBD1 (5 bases). This CDR3 comprises 14 residues. Germline assignment: CDR1 KGHSH and CDR2 LQKENI. For the CDR3, the DNA is TGTGCCAGCTCCCCACGGCAGGGTGATCAGCCCCAGCATTTT. Amino acids: CASSPRQGDQPQHF.

This clone is a singleton in its sample. V is TRBV2 and J is TRBJ2-3, with D tentatively TRBD1 (5 bases). The V gene's germline CDR1 is SNHLY and CDR2 FYNNEI. V was pared by 0 bases and J by 3 bases, with 13 bases between. The CDR3 runs to 16 residues. The DNA of the CDR3 is TGTGCCAGCAGTGAAGCGGGGCAGGGCTTTACAGATACGCAGTATTTT. Translation: CASSEAGQGFTDTQYF.

This rearrangement joins TRBV3-1 (or the pseudogene TRBV3-2) to TRBJ2-4; TRBD1 matches at 10 bases. This CDR3 has 15 residues. Germline assignment: CDR1 LGHDT and CDR2 YNNKEL (reference sequence). V lost 1 base, J lost 8 bases, and 5 bases stayed unmatched. CDR3 DNA sequence: TGTGCCAGCAGCCAAGTAACGGGGACAGGGGACATTCAGTACTTC. This sequence encodes CASSQVTGTGDIQYF.

J is TRBJ2-7 and V is TRBV5-4, with D possibly being TRBD2 (7 bases). Trimming shortened V by 4 bases and J by 2 bases, and 19 bases separated the two germline ends. The CDR3 sequence is 16 residues long. Germline assignment: CDR1 SGHNT and CDR2 YYREEE (reference sequence). Written as DNA, the CDR3 is TGTGCCAGCAGCCGGGGGGCCGGGACGGTGGCCTACGAGCAGTACTTC. Translation gives CASSRGAGTVAYEQYF. Combining the CDR3 with reference TRBV5-4 and TRBJ2-7 gives the whole variable domain ETGVTQSPTHLIKTRGQQVTLRCSSQSGHNTVSWYQQALGQGPQFIFQYYREEENGRGNFPPRFSGLQFPNYSSELNVNALELDDSALYLCASSRGAGTVAYEQYFGPGTRLTVT.

The chain carries TRBV7-8 and TRBJ1-5; no firm D call. The CDR3 covers 15 residues. Germline assignment: CDR1 SGHVS and CDR2 FQNEAQ. V was clipped by 5 bases and J by 6 bases, with 17 bases between them. As DNA, the CDR3 is TGTGCCAGCAGCCTCATCTTGACGGGTTTTCAGCCCCAGCATTTT. Encoded protein: CASSLILTGFQPQHF.

The genes are TRBV28 and TRBJ1-1; 9 nucleotides align to TRBD1. In germline, CDR1 is MDHEN, CDR2 SYDVKM. This CDR3 contains 14 residues. J lost 8 bases, V lost 5 bases, and 9 bases had no gene match. As DNA, the CDR3 is TGTGCCAGCAGTCTTGGACAGGGGAGAAGAGAAGCTTTCTTT. Its translation: CASSLGQGRREAFF.

The chain has TRBV2 and TRBJ1-5, with 7 bases that match TRBD1. The junction had 5 bases not matched to a gene; V was cut back by 7 bases and J by 2 bases. CDR1 is SNHLY, CDR2 FYNNEI, per germline. The CDR3 sequence is 14 residues long. The CDR3: CASTPGQGNQPQHF. The CDR3 region has the DNA TGTGCCAGCACCCCAGGACAGGGCAATCAGCCCCAGCATTTT.

V usage is TRBV5-6 and J usage is TRBJ2-5; 9 bases fit TRBD2. V lost 4 bases, J lost 2 bases, and 15 bases stayed unmatched. Germline CDR1 and CDR2: SGHDT and YYEEEE. This CDR3 comprises 18 residues. The CDR3 sequence: CASSPRLRLAGIQETQYF. Written as DNA, the CDR3 is TGTGCCAGCAGCCCTCGTCTTCGGCTAGCGGGGATTCAAGAGACCCAGTACTTC.

This chain joins TRBV7-2 and TRBJ2-7, with 9 bases identical to TRBD2. This CDR3 is built from 18 residues. Germline CDR1 is SGHTA and CDR2 is FQGNSA. Trimming cost V 2 bases and J 1 base; bases outside gene matches: 12. The CDR3 DNA is TGTGCCAGCAGCTTACCGATTTATCAGCGGGGGGCTTCCTACGAGCAGTACTTC. Protein: CASSLPIYQRGASYEQYF.

CDR3 DNA: TGTGCCAGCAGCGGTAACCCAGGGGAACGGTACTATGGCTACACCTTC. It codes for CASSGNPGERYYGYTF. The chain joins TRBV2 to TRBJ1-2; maybe TRBD1 (6 bases). CDR1 SNHLY and CDR2 FYNNEI come from the germline V gene. CDR3 length: 16 residues. V lost 6 bases and J 3 bases, leaving 20 bases between the germline ends.

In DNA, the CDR3 is TGTGCCAGCAGCTTAAGCGGGGGTCTACTACAAGAGACCCAGTACTTC. Its protein product is CASSLSGGLLQETQYF. This rearrangement joins TRBV7-6 to TRBJ2-5, with TRBD2 matching 8 bases. V dropped 2 bases and J dropped 2; count of bases not matched to a gene: 7. Germline V gene data show CDR1 as SGHVS and CDR2 as FNYEAQ. The CDR3 spans 16 residues. Using reference TRBV7-6 and TRBJ2-5 for the parts outside the CDR3, the full variable domain is GAGVSQSPRYKVTKRGQDVALRCDPISGHVSLYWYRQALGQGPEFLTYFNYEAQQDKSGLPNDRFSAERPEGSISTLTIQRTEQRDSAMYRCASSLSGGLLQETQYFGPGTRLLVL.

This clone was observed a handful of times. The chain has TRBV29-1 and TRBJ2-1, with D possibly being TRBD2 (6 bases). Germline CDR1 is SQVTM and CDR2 is ANQGSEA. V was pared by 7 bases and J by 6 bases, with 16 bases between. This CDR3 has 13 amino acids. CDR3 in DNA: TGCAGCGCTCTAGTCGGGACTCTCAATGAGCAGTTCTTC. This sequence encodes CSALVGTLNEQFF.

The chain joins TRBV19 to TRBJ2-3; 8 bases agree with TRBD2. V lost 3 bases, J lost 7 bases, and 6 bases stayed unmatched. CDR1 LNHDA and CDR2 SQIVND come from the germline V gene (reference sequence). The CDR3 has 14 residues. The CDR3 DNA sequence: TGTGCCAGTAGTATGGGACTAGAGGTGAATACGCAGTATTTT. Its translation: CASSMGLEVNTQYF.

This clone was recorded only once. The chain employs TRBV27 and TRBJ2-5; 13 nucleotides agree with TRBD2. Germline CDR1 reads MNHEY; CDR2 reads SMNVEV (reference sequence). V trimming: 6 bases; J trimming: 6 bases; junction bases outside the gene matches: 10. This CDR3 is 16 amino acids long. CDR3 coding DNA: TGTGCCAGCAGCCGTAGGACTAGCGGGAGCGGGAAGACCCAGTACTTC. It yields the protein CASSRRTSGSGKTQYF.

The genes are TRBV7-9 and TRBJ1-4; the match to TRBD1 covers 8 bases. The CDR3 loop spans 16 amino acids. The J segment lost 7 bases and the V segment lost 2 bases, leaving 9 bases of the junction unmatched. Germline V gives CDR1 SEHNR, CDR2 FQNEAQ (reference sequence). The CDR3 nucleotides read TGTGCCAGCAGCTTAAATTCGGGGCAGGGGGCTGAAAAACTGTTTTTT. It encodes CASSLNSGQGAEKLFF.

The chain is built from TRBV18 and TRBJ1-1; 10 bases are shared with TRBD1. Germline CDR1 and CDR2: KGHSH and LQKENI. The J segment lost 3 bases and the V segment lost 3 bases, leaving 10 bases of the junction unmatched. This CDR3 contains 17 residues. In DNA form, the CDR3 reads TGTGCCAGCTCACCGACGACAGGGGGCCTGGGGGACACTGAAGCTTTCTTT. It translates to CASSPTTGGLGDTEAFF.

This clone was counted once. CDR3 DNA sequence: TGTGCCACCGTTCGGTCCTTGAACACTGAAGCTTTCTTT. Its translation is CATVRSLNTEAFF. The V call is TRBV28, the J call TRBJ1-1; D unresolved. Trimming stripped 10 bases from V and 0 bases from J, with 12 bases between. Germline V lookup: CDR1 MDHEN, CDR2 SYDVKM. This CDR3 contains 13 residues.

The CDR3 nucleotides are TGTGCCAGCAGCCAAGATCTCTCTAGCGGAGCCTACAATGAGCAGTTCTTC. Protein: CASSQDLSSGAYNEQFF. This chain uses TRBV3-1 (or the pseudogene TRBV3-2) with TRBJ2-1; 7 bases match TRBD2. The germline gives CDR1 LGHDT, CDR2 YNNKEL (reference sequence). The trim removed 0 bases at V and 2 bases at J, leaving 7 bases unmatched. This CDR3 has 17 amino acids.

The rearrangement uses TRBV2 and TRBJ2-1, with 12 positions matching TRBD1. Germline V gives CDR1 SNHLY, CDR2 FYNNEI. The CDR3 loop spans 17 amino acids. The ends lost 5 bases at V and 7 bases at J; junction bases unmatched: 12. Written as DNA, the CDR3 is TGTGCCAGCAGTTTTAAGCCCGGGACAGGGGGCTTAAATGAGCAGTTCTTC. Translation gives CASSFKPGTGGLNEQFF.